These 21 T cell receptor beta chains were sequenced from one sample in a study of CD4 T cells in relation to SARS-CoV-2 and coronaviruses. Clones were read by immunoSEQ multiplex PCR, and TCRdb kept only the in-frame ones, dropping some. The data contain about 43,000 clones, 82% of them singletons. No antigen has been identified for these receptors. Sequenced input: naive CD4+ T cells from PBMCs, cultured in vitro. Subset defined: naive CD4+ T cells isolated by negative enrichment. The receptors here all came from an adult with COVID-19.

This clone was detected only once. The CDR3, as DNA: TGTGCCACCAGTGATTCCAGCGGGAGGGTCTATGAGCAGTTCTTC. It is translated as CATSDSSGRVYEQFF. The rearrangement links TRBV24-1 to TRBJ2-1; 10 bases match TRBD2. The V and J ends lost 2 bases and 8 bases, in that order; junction bases with no gene match: 5. CDR1 is KGHDR, CDR2 SFDVKD, per germline. This CDR3 has 15 residues.

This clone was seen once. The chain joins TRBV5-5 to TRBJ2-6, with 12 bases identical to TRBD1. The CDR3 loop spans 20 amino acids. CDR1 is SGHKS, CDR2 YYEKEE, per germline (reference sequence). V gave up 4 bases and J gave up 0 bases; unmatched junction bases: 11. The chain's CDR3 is CASSTNSGTGGSSGANVLTF. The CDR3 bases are TGTGCCAGCAGCACCAATTCCGGGACAGGGGGCTCCTCTGGGGCCAACGTCCTGACTTTC.

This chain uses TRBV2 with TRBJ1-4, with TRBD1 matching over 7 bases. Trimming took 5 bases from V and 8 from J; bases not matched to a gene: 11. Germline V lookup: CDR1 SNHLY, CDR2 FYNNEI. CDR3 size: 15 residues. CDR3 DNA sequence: TGTGCCAGCAGTCTTAGAGGGGGCTCGGGCGAAAAACTGTTTTTT. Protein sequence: CASSLRGGSGEKLFF.

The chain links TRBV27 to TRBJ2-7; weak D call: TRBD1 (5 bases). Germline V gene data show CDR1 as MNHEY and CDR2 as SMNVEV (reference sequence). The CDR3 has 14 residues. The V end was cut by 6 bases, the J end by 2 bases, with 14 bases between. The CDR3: CASRPRWGPYEQYF. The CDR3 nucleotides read TGTGCCAGCAGGCCCCGATGGGGCCCCTACGAGCAGTACTTC.

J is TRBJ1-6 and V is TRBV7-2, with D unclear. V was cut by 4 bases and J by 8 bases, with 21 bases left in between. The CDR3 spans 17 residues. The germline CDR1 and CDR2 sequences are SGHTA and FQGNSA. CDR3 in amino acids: CASSSRMATLGDSPLHF. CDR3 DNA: TGTGCCAGCAGCTCACGAATGGCCACATTGGGAGATTCACCCCTCCACTTT. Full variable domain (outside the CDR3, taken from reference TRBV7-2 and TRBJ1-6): GAGVSQSPSNKVTEKGKDVELRCDPISGHTALYWYRQSLGQGLEFLIYFQGNSAPDKSGLPSDRFSAERTGGSVSTLTIQRTQQEDSAVYLCASSSRMATLGDSPLHFGNGTRLTVT.

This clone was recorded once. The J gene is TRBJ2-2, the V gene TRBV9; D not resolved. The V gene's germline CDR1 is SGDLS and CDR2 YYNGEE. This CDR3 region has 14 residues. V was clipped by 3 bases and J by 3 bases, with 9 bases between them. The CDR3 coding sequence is TGTGCCAGCAGCGAGGACGGCTACACCGGGGAGCTGTTTTTT. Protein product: CASSEDGYTGELFF. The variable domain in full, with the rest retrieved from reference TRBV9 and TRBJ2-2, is DSGVTQTPKHLITATGQRVTLRCSPRSGDLSVYWYQQSLDQGLQFLIQYYNGEERAKGNILERFSAQQFPDLHSELNLSSLELGDSALYFCASSEDGYTGELFFGEGSRLTVL.

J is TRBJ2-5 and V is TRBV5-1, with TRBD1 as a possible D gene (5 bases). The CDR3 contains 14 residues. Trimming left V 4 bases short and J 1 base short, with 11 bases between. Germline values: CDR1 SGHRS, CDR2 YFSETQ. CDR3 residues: CASSTGQIQETQYF. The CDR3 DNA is TGCGCCAGCAGCACCGGACAAATCCAAGAGACCCAGTACTTC.

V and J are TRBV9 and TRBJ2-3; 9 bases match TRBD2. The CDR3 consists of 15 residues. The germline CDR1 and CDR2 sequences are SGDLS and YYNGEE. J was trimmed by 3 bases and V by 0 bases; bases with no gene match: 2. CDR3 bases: TGTGCCAGCAGCGTAGGACTAGCGGTAACAGATACGCAGTATTTT. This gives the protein CASSVGLAVTDTQYF.

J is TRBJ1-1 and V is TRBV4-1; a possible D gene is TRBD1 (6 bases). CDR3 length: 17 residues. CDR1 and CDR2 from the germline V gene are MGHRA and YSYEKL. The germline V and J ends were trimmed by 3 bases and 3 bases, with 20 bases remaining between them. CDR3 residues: CASSQPVRGGFDTEAFF. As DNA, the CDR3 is TGCGCCAGCAGCCAGCCCGTCCGCGGGGGCTTTGACACTGAAGCTTTCTTT.

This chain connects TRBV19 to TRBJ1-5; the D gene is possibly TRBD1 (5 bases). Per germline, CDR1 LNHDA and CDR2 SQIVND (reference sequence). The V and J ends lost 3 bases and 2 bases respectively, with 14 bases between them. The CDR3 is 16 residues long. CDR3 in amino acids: CASSMVGLFGNQPQHF. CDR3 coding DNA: TGTGCCAGTAGTATGGTGGGGCTGTTCGGCAATCAGCCCCAGCATTTT. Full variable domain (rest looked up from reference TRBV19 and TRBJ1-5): DGGITQSPKYLFRKEGQNVTLSCEQNLNHDAMYWYRQDPGQGLRLIYYSQIVNDFQKGDIAEGYSVSREKKESFPLTVTSAQKNPTAFYLCASSMVGLFGNQPQHFGDGTRLSIL.

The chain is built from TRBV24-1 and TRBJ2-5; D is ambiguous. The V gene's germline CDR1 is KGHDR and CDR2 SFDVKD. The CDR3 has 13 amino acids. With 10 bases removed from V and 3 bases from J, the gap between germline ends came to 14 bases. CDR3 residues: CATSGVAEETQYF. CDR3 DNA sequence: TGTGCCACATCCGGTGTGGCAGAAGAGACCCAGTACTTC.

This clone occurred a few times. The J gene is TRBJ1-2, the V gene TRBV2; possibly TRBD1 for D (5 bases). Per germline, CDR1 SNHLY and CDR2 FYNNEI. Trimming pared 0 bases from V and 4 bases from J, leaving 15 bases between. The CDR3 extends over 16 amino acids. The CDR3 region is CASSEAGRADGYGYTF. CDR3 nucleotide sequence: TGTGCCAGCAGTGAAGCGGGCAGGGCTGATGGCTATGGCTACACCTTC. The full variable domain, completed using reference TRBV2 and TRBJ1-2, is EPEVTQTPSHQVTQMGQEVILRCVPISNHLYFYWYRQILGQKVEFLVSFYNNEISEKSEIFDDQFSVERPDGSNFTLKIRSTKLEDSAMYFCASSEAGRADGYGYTFGSGTRLTVV.

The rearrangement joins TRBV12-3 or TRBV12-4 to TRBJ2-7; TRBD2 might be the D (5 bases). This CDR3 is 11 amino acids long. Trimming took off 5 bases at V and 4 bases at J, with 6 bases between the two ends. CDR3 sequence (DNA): TGTGCCAGCAGTGGGAGATACGAGCAGTACTTC. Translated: CASSGRYEQYF.

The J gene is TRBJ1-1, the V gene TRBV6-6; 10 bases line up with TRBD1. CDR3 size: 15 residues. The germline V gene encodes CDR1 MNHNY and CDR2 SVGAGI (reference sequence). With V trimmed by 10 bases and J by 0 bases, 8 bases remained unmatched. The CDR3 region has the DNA TGTGCCATCAAATCCGGGACAGGGGTGAACACTGAAGCTTTCTTT. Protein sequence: CAIKSGTGVNTEAFF.

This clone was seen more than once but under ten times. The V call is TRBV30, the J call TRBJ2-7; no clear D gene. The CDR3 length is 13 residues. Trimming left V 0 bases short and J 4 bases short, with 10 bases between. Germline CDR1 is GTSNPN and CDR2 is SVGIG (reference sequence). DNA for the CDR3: TGTGCCTGGAGTGTAAATAGGCGGTACGAGCAGTACTTC. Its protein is CAWSVNRRYEQYF. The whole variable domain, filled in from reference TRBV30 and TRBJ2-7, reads SQTIHQWPATLVQPVGSPLSLECTVEGTSNPNLYWYRQAAGRGLQLLFYSVGIGQISSEVPQNLSASRPQDRQFILSSKKLLLSDSGFYLCAWSVNRRYEQYFGPGTRLTVT.

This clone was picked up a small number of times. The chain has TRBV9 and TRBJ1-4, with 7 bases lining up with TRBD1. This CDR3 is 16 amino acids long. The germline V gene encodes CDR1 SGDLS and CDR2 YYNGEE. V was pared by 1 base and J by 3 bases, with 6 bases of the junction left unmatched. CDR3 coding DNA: TGTGCCAGCAGCGTAACCAGGGGGTTAGCTAATGAAAAACTGTTTTTT. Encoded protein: CASSVTRGLANEKLFF.

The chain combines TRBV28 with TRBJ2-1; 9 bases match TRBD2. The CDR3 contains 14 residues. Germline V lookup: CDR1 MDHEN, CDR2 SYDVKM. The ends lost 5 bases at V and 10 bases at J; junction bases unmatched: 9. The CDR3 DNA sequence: TGTGCCAGCAGTCCCTACTCCCTAGCGGGGGAGCAGTTCTTC. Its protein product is CASSPYSLAGEQFF.

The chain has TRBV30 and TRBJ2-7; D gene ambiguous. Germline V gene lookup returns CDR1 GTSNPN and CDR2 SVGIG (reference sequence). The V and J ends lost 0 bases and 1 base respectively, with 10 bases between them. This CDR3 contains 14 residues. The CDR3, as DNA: TGTGCCTGGAGTGTACGAAGATTTTCCTACGAGCAGTACTTC. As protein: CAWSVRRFSYEQYF. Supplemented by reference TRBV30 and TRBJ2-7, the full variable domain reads SQTIHQWPATLVQPVGSPLSLECTVEGTSNPNLYWYRQAAGRGLQLLFYSVGIGQISSEVPQNLSASRPQDRQFILSSKKLLLSDSGFYLCAWSVRRFSYEQYFGPGTRLTVT.

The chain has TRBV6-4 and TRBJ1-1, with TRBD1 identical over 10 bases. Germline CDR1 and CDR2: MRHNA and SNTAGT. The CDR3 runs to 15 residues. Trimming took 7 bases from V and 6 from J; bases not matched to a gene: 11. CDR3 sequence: CASTLYGTGVPEAFF. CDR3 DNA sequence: TGTGCCAGCACCTTATACGGGACAGGGGTACCTGAAGCTTTCTTT.

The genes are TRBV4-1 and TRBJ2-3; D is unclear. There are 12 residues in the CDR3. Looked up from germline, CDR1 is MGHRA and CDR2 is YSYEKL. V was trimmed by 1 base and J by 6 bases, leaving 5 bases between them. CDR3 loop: CASSQAVDTQYF. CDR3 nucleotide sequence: TGCGCCAGCAGCCAAGCTGTTGATACGCAGTATTTT.

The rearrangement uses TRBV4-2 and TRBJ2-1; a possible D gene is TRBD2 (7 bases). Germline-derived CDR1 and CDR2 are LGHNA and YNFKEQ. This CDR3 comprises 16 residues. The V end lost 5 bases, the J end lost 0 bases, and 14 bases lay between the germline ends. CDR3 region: CASSKKGGSSYNEQFF. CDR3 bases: TGTGCCAGCAGCAAAAAGGGGGGGAGCTCCTACAATGAGCAGTTCTTC.